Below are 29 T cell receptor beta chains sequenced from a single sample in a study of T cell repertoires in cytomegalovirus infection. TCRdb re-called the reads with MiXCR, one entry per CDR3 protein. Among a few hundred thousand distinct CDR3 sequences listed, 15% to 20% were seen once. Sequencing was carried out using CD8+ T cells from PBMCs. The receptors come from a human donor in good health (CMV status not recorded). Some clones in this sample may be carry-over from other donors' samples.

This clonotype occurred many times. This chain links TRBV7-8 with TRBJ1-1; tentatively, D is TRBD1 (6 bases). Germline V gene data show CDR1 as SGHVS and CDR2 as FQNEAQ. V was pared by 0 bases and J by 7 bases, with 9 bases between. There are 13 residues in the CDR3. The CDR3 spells CASSLATGHEAFF. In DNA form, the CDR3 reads TGTGCCAGCAGCTTAGCTACAGGGCATGAAGCTTTCTTT.

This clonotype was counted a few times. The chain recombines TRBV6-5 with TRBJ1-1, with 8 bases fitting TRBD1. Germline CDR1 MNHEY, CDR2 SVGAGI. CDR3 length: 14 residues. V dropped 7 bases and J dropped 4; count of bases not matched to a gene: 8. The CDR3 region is CASKVAGGVTEAFF. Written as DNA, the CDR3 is TGTGCCAGCAAGGTCGCAGGGGGCGTCACTGAAGCTTTCTTT.

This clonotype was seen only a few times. CDR3 in DNA: TGTGCCAGCAGTCGCCATAGACAGGGAACAAGACCCGGTGAAGCTTTCTTT. It translates to CASSRHRQGTRPGEAFF. The rearrangement joins TRBV6-5 to TRBJ1-1; 7 positions agree with TRBD1. The CDR3 runs to 17 residues. Germline V CDR1 and CDR2: MNHEY, SVGAGI. V gave up 5 bases and J gave up 7 bases; unmatched junction bases: 19.

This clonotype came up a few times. The CDR3 DNA follows: TGTGCCAGCAGCTTGGGCCCGCTGCTGGGCTACACCTTC. Its protein product is CASSLGPLLGYTF. The J gene is TRBJ1-2, the V gene TRBV5-4, with unresolved D. The CDR3 is made up of 13 amino acids. V was cut by 0 bases and J by 8 bases, with 11 bases left in between. Germline V gene data show CDR1 as SGHNT and CDR2 as YYREEE (reference sequence).

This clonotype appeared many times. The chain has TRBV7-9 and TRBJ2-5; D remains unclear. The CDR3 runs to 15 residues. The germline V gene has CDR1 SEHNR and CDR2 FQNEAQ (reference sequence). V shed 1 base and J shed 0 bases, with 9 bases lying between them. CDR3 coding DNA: TGTGCCAGCAGCTTAGGCCCTACGTACCAAGAGACCCAGTACTTC. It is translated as CASSLGPTYQETQYF.

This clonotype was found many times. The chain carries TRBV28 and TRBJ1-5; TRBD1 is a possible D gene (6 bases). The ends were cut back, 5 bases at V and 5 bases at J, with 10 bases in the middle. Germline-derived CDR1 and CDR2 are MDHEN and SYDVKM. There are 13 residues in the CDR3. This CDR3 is CASSPQGYQPQHF. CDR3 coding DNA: TGTGCCAGCAGTCCACAGGGCTATCAGCCCCAGCATTTT. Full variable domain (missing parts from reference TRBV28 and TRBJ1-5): DVKVTQSSRYLVKRTGEKVFLECVQDMDHENMFWYRQDPGLGLRLIYFSYDVKMKEKGDIPEGYSVSREKKERFSLILESASTNQTSMYLCASSPQGYQPQHFGDGTRLSIL.

In nucleotides, the CDR3 is TGTGCCAGCAGCTCCCTCCCTGAAAGTAATGAAAAACTGTTTTTT. Translated: CASSSLPESNEKLFF. This chain connects TRBV7-9 to TRBJ1-4; D unclear. This CDR3 is 15 amino acids long. Per germline, CDR1 SEHNR and CDR2 FQNEAQ (reference sequence). The germline V and J ends were trimmed by 4 bases and 4 bases, with 13 bases remaining between them.

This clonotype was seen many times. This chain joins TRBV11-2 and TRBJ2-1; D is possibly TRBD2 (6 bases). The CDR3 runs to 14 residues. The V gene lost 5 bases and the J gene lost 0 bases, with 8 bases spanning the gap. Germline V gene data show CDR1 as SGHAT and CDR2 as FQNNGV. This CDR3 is CASSPGDSYNEQFF. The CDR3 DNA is TGTGCCAGCAGCCCGGGGGACTCCTACAATGAGCAGTTCTTC. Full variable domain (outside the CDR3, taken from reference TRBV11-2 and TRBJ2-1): EAGVAQSPRYKIIEKRQSVAFWCNPISGHATLYWYQQILGQGPKLLIQFQNNGVVDDSQLPKDRFSAERLKGVDSTLKIQPAKLEDSAVYLCASSPGDSYNEQFFGPGTRLTVL.

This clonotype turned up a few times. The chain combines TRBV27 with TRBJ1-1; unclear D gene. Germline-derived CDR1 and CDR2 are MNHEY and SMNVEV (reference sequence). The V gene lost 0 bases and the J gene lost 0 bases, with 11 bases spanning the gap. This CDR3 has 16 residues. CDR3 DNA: TGTGCCAGCAGTTTATCGGGCAGGATAATGAACACTGAAGCTTTCTTT. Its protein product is CASSLSGRIMNTEAFF.

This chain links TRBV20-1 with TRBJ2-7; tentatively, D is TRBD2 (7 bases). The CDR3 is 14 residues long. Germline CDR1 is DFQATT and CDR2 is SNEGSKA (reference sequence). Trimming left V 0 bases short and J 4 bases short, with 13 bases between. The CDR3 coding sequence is TGCAGTGCTAGAGAGGGGCGGGGGACATACGAGCAGTACTTC. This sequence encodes CSAREGRGTYEQYF.

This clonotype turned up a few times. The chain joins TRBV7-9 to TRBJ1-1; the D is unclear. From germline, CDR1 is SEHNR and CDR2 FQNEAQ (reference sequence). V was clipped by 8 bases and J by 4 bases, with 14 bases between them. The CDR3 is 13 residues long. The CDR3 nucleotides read TGTGCCAGCGTACAGAAGGGTTCCACTGAAGCTTTCTTT. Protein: CASVQKGSTEAFF.

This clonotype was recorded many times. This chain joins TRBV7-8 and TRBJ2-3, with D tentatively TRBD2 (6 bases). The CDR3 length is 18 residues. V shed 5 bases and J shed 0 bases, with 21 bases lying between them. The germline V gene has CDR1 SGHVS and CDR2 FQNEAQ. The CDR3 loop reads CASSIPAGRGSSTDTQYF. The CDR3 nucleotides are TGTGCCAGCAGCATCCCCGCGGGGCGGGGCTCTAGCACAGATACGCAGTATTTT.

CDR3 protein: CSARDLRGENEKLFF. CDR3 DNA: TGCAGTGCTAGAGATCTAAGAGGGGAGAATGAAAAACTGTTTTTT. The rearrangement uses TRBV20-1 and TRBJ1-4; possible D gene TRBD1, 5 bases. V lost 0 bases and J 5 bases, leaving 13 bases between the germline ends. The CDR3 length is 15 residues. CDR1 and CDR2 from the germline V gene are DFQATT and SNEGSKA (reference sequence).

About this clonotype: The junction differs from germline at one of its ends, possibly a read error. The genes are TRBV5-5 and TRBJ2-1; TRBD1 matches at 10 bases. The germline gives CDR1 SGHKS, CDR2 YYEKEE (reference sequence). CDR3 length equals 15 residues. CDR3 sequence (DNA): TGTGCCAGCAGCTCCCCCGGGACAGGGGTCGATGAACAGTTCTTC. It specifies CASSSPGTGVDEQFF.

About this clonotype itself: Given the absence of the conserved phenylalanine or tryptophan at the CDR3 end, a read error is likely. The CDR3 region has the DNA TGTGCCAGCAGCTTCGATTCAGGGTCGATTTTGGATACGCAGTATTAT. It specifies CASSFDSGSILDTQYY. V gene TRBV7-2 combines with J gene TRBJ2-3; possible D gene TRBD1, 5 bases. Germline lookup yields CDR1 SGHTA and CDR2 FQGNSA. The ends were cut back, 3 bases at V and 6 bases at J, with 19 bases in the middle. CDR3 length: 16 residues.

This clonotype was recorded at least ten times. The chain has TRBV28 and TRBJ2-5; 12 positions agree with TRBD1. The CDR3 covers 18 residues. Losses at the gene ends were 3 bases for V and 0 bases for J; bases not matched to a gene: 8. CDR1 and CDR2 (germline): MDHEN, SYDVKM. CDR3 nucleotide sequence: TGTGCCAGCAGTTTGTGGGGGACAGGGGGCCAGTACCAAGAGACCCAGTACTTC. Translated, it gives CASSLWGTGGQYQETQYF.

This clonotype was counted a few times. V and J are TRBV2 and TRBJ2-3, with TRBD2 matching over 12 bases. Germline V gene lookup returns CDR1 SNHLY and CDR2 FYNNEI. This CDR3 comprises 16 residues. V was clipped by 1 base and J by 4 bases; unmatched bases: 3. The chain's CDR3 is CASSEGLAGASDTQYF. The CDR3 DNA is TGTGCCAGCAGTGAAGGACTAGCGGGGGCATCAGATACGCAGTATTTT.

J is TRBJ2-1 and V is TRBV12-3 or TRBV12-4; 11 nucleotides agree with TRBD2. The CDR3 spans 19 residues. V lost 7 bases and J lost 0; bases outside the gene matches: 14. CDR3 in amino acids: CASTVVVAGGPSSYNEQFF. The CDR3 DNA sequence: TGTGCCAGCACCGTGGTGGTAGCGGGGGGGCCTAGCTCCTACAATGAGCAGTTCTTC.

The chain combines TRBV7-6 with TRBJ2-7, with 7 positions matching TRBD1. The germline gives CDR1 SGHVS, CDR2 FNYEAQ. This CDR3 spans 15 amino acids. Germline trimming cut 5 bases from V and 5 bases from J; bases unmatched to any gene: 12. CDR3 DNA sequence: TGTGCCAGCAGCGGAAACAGGGGCGCAGGGCACGAGCAGTACTTC. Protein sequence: CASSGNRGAGHEQYF.

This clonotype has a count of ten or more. CDR3 protein: CASSERADNSPLHF. In DNA form, the CDR3 reads TGTGCCAGCAGTGAAAGGGCGGACAATTCACCCCTCCACTTT. V is TRBV6-1 and J is TRBJ1-6; D not certain. This CDR3 is built from 14 residues. The germline V gene has CDR1 MNHNS and CDR2 SASEGT. The V and J ends lost 2 bases and 7 bases respectively, with 9 bases between them.

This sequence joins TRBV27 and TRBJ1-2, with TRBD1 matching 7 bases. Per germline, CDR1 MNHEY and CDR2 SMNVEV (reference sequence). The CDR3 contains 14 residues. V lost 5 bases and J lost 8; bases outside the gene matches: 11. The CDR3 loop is CASSRRRQGEGYTF. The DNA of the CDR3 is TGTGCCAGCAGTCGCCGAAGACAGGGTGAGGGCTACACCTTC.

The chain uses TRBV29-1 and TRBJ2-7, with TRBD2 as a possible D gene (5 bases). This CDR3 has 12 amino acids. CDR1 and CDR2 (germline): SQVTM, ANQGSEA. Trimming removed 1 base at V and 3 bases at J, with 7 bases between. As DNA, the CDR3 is TGCAGCGTTGAAGTCCGGGGCTACGAGCAGTACTTC. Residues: CSVEVRGYEQYF.

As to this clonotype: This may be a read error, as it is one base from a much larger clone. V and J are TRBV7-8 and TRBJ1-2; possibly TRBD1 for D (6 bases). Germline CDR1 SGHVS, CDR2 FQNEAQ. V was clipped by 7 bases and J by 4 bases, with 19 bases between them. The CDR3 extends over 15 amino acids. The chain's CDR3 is CASNSTAGEGYGYTF. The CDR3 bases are TGTGCCAGCAACTCGACCGCAGGGGAGGGCTATGGCTACACCTTC.

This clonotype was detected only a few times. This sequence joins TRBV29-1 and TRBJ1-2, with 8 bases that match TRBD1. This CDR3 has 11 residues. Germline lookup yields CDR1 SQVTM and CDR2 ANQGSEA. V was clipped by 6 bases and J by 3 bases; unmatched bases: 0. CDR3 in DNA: TGCAGCGTGGGACAGGACTATGGCTACACCTTC. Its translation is CSVGQDYGYTF.

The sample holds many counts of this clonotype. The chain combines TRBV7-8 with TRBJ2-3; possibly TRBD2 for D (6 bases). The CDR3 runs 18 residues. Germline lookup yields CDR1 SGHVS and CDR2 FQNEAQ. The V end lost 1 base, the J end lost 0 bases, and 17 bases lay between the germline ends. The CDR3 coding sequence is TGTGCCAGCAGCTTAGGGGTAGCCGGGGGACGTAGCACAGATACGCAGTATTTT. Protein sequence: CASSLGVAGGRSTDTQYF.

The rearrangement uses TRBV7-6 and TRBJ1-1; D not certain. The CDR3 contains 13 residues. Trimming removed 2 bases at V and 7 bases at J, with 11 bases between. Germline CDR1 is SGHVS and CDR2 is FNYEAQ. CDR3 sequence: CASSLPGSFEAFF. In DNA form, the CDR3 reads TGTGCCAGCAGCTTACCGGGTTCGTTTGAAGCTTTCTTT.

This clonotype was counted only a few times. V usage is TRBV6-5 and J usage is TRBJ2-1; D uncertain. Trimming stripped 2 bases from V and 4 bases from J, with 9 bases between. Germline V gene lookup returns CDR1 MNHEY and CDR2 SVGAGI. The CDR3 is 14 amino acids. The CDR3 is CASSYGLRYNEQFF. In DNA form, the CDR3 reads TGTGCCAGCAGTTACGGGCTTCGGTACAATGAGCAGTTCTTC.

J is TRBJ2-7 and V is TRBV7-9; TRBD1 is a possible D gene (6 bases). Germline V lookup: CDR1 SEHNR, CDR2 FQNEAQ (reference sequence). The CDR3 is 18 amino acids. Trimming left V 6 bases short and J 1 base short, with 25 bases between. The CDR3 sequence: CASSFPPSGTTRSYEQYF. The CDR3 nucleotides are TGTGCCAGCAGTTTCCCACCTTCCGGGACAACGAGATCCTACGAGCAGTACTTC.

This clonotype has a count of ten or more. The CDR3 protein is CASSQTSGGENEQFF. CDR3 in DNA: TGTGCCAGCAGTCAGACTAGCGGGGGTGAGAATGAGCAGTTCTTC. The chain joins TRBV6-1 to TRBJ2-1, with TRBD2 identical over 12 bases. The germline gives CDR1 MNHNS, CDR2 SASEGT. V shed 5 bases, J shed 7 bases, and the junction held 6 bases outside the gene matches. The CDR3 is made up of 15 amino acids.